Here is one TCR beta chain with its context. Germline loops: CDR1 SGHRS, CDR2 YFSETQ. The CDR3 spans 14 residues. V lost 2 bases to trimming and J lost 2 bases, with 8 bases between them. The data are from a study of blood T cell repertoires in COVID-19. Study background: Sources were T cells, B-cell-depleted T cells, or PBMCs; the material itself was cDNA or gDNA.

Authors' methods: By means of reference gene primer amplification, nucleated cell counts were estimated. The data were produced by immunoSEQ multiplex PCR, yet TCRdb's version contains in-frame clones alone and is incomplete. V and J calls and clone size are given by that table; D and trimming were obtained from the DNA. The repertoire includes fewer than 140,000 clones, over 70% of them detected once, and 0.8% to 1% sits in the top ten. This clonotype was obtained from a human donor with acute or convalescent COVID-19. The donor label of this sample is uncertain. The V and J genes are TRBV5-1 and TRBJ2-1; TRBD1 is a possible D gene (5 bases). Material: peripheral blood. Written as DNA, the CDR3 is TGCGCCAGCAGCTTTAGGGGTCCCTACAATGAGCAGTTCTTC. It yields the protein CASSFRGPYNEQFF.